Below are 13 T cell receptor beta chains sequenced from a single sample in a study of blood T cell repertoires in COVID-19. Sequencing was performed with immunoSEQ multiplex PCR; in TCRdb, only in-frame clones are kept and a portion is missing. The sample holds 40,000 to 50,000 clones; approximately 82% are singletons and the top ten take approximately 40%. The sample taken for sequencing was peripheral blood. These receptors all stem from a woman older than 75 with acute or convalescent COVID-19.

The chain couples TRBV5-1 to TRBJ2-3; 7 nucleotides line up with TRBD2. CDR1 is SGHRS, CDR2 YFSETQ, per germline. The V segment lost 0 bases and the J segment 10 bases; nucleotides outside the gene matches: 5. This CDR3 comprises 13 residues. CDR3 in amino acids: CASSLGEGRAQYF. The CDR3 DNA sequence: TGCGCCAGCAGCTTGGGTGAGGGGAGGGCGCAGTATTTT.

This clone was detected ten times or more. This rearrangement joins TRBV5-1 to TRBJ2-7, with TRBD1 matching 7 bases. This CDR3 has 14 residues. V shed 0 bases, J shed 2 bases, and the junction held 2 bases outside the gene matches. CDR1 and CDR2 from the germline V gene are SGHRS and YFSETQ. The CDR3 DNA sequence: TGCGCCAGCAGCTTGGCGCAGGGGGCCTACGAGCAGTACTTC. It translates to CASSLAQGAYEQYF.

The V gene is TRBV18, the J gene TRBJ2-3, with D possibly being TRBD2 (6 bases). V lost 6 bases and J 0 bases, leaving 19 bases between the germline ends. There are 17 residues in the CDR3. The germline CDR1 and CDR2 sequences are KGHSH and LQKENI. CDR3 loop: CASSRSSPGGSTDTQYF. The CDR3 DNA sequence: TGTGCCAGCTCCCGCTCCAGTCCCGGAGGGAGCACAGATACGCAGTATTTT.

The chain couples TRBV7-3 to TRBJ2-1, with a weak D call TRBD2 (5 bases). V lost 3 bases to trimming and J lost 7 bases, with 16 bases between them. CDR3 size: 15 residues. Germline CDR1 reads SGHTA; CDR2 reads FQGTGA. The CDR3 coding sequence is TGTGCCAGCAGCTTCTCCCGGACGGGGAAAAATGAGCAGTTCTTC. Translation: CASSFSRTGKNEQFF.

This clone was detected only a few times. V gene TRBV3-1 (or the pseudogene TRBV3-2) combines with J gene TRBJ2-2; tentatively, D is TRBD1 (6 bases). Germline CDR1 LGHDT, CDR2 YNNKEL (reference sequence). This CDR3 has 15 amino acids. V gave up 4 bases and J gave up 1 base, with 10 bases separating them. CDR3 protein: CASSRPRGNTGELFF. The DNA of the CDR3 is TGTGCCAGCAGCCGTCCCAGGGGGAACACCGGGGAGCTGTTTTTT.

V usage is TRBV4-2 and J usage is TRBJ2-3; 12 bases align to TRBD2. The germline V gene has CDR1 LGHNA and CDR2 YNFKEQ. Unmatched junction bases numbered 7, after V lost 0 bases and J lost 6 bases. The CDR3 spans 17 residues. CDR3 loop: CASSQEPSGGARDTQYF. The DNA for the CDR3 is TGTGCCAGCAGCCAAGAACCTAGCGGGGGGGCTAGGGATACGCAGTATTTT.

The rearrangement uses TRBV19 and TRBJ1-5, with 8 bases lining up with TRBD1. V dropped 1 base and J dropped 4; count of bases not matched to a gene: 3. The CDR3 consists of 15 residues. CDR1 is LNHDA, CDR2 SQIVND, per germline (reference sequence). The CDR3 nucleotides are TGTGCCAGTAGTATAGCAGGGGGCGGAAATCAGCCCCAGCATTTT. Protein product: CASSIAGGGNQPQHF.

The table lists this clone with many counts. The chain employs TRBV7-9 and TRBJ1-3; no firm D call. CDR1 SEHNR and CDR2 FQNEAQ come from the germline V gene (reference sequence). Trimming removed 5 bases at V and 0 bases at J, with 17 bases between. The CDR3 totals 17 residues. CDR3 residues: CASSRRRGESSGNTIYF. The CDR3 coding sequence is TGTGCCAGCAGCCGCAGACGGGGTGAGAGCTCTGGAAACACCATATATTTT.

The chain couples TRBV7-2 to TRBJ2-1; D unresolved. CDR1 and CDR2 from the germline V gene are SGHTA and FQGNSA. CDR3 length: 16 amino acids. With 4 bases removed from V and 0 bases from J, the gap between germline ends came to 13 bases. CDR3 amino acids: CASSSSWASSYNEQFF. CDR3 DNA: TGTGCCAGCAGCTCCTCTTGGGCGAGCTCCTACAATGAGCAGTTCTTC.

The chain combines TRBV7-9 with TRBJ1-4; the match to TRBD1 covers 9 bases. CDR1 is SEHNR and CDR2 is FQNEAQ in the germline V gene (reference sequence). There are 14 residues in the CDR3. The V and J ends lost 3 bases and 7 bases, in that order; junction bases with no gene match: 3. CDR3 in DNA: TGTGCCAGCAGCTTGGACAGGGGACCTGAAAAACTGTTTTTT. Translation gives CASSLDRGPEKLFF.

This chain uses TRBV19 with TRBJ2-3, with 9 bases lining up with TRBD1. The CDR3 extends over 15 amino acids. V gave up 1 base and J gave up 3 bases; unmatched junction bases: 2. Germline values: CDR1 LNHDA, CDR2 SQIVND (reference sequence). The CDR3 DNA reads as TGTGCCAGTAGTATAGGACAGGGGGGGACAGATACGCAGTATTTT. This translates into CASSIGQGGTDTQYF.

The V call is TRBV18, the J call TRBJ2-3; TRBD2 matches at 10 bases. CDR1 KGHSH and CDR2 LQKENI come from the germline V gene. The V and J ends lost 6 bases and 6 bases, in that order; junction bases with no gene match: 9. The CDR3 has 15 residues. The chain's CDR3 is CASSPSGTSEDTQYF. In DNA, the CDR3 is TGTGCCAGCTCTCCCTCCGGGACTAGCGAGGATACGCAGTATTTT. The complete variable domain, with remaining parts taken from reference TRBV18 and TRBJ2-3, reads NAGVMQNPRHLVRRRGQEARLRCSPMKGHSHVYWYRQLPEEGLKFMVYLQKENIIDESGMPKERFSAEFPKEGPSILRIQQVVRGDSAAYFCASSPSGTSEDTQYFGPGTRLTVL.

The chain uses TRBV6-6 and TRBJ2-3, with 9 nucleotides matching TRBD2. Losses at the gene ends were 7 bases for V and 3 bases for J; bases not matched to a gene: 5. This CDR3 region has 14 residues. Germline CDR1 reads MNHNY; CDR2 reads SVGAGI (reference sequence). CDR3 sequence (DNA): TGTGCCAGCACCCCAGCGGGGGGAACAGATACGCAGTATTTT. Encoded protein: CASTPAGGTDTQYF.